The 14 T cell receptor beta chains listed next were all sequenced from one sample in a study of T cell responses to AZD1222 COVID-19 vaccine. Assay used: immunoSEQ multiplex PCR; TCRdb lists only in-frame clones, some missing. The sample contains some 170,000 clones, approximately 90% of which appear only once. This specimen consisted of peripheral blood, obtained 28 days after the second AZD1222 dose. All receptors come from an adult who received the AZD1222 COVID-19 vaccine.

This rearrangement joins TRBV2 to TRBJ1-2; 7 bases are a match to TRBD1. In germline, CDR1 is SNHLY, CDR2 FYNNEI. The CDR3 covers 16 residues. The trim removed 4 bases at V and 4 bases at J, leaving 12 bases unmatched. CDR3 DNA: TGTGCCAGCAGTGGACGCACCCTACAGGGGTTCTATGGCTACACCTTC. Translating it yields CASSGRTLQGFYGYTF.

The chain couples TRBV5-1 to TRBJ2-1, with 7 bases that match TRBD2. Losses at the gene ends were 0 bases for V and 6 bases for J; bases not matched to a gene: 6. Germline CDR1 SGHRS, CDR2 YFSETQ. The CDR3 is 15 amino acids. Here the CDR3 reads CASSLGQGGRNEQFF. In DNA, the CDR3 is TGCGCCAGCAGCTTGGGGCAGGGAGGGCGCAATGAGCAGTTCTTC.

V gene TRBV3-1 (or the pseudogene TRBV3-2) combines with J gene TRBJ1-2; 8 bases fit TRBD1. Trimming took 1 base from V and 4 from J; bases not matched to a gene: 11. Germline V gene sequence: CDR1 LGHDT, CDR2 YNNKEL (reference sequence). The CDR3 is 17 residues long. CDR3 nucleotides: TGTGCCAGCAGCCAAGGGGGACAGGACCTTTTCATCTATGGCTACACCTTC. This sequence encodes CASSQGGQDLFIYGYTF.

In DNA form, the CDR3 reads TGTGCCAGCAGCATCGGACAGGGAGTGAACACTGAAGCTTTCTTT. Translated: CASSIGQGVNTEAFF. The J gene is TRBJ1-1, the V gene TRBV5-5, with 8 bases matching TRBD1. Germline V gives CDR1 SGHKS, CDR2 YYEKEE (reference sequence). CDR3 length: 15 amino acids. V trimming: 4 bases; J trimming: 0 bases; junction bases outside the gene matches: 5.

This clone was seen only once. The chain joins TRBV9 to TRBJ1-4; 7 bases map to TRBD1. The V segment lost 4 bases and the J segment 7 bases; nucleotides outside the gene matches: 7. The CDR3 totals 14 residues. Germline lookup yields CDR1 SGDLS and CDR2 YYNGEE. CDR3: CASSFRQGSEKLFF. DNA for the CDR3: TGTGCCAGCAGCTTCCGACAGGGTTCTGAAAAACTGTTTTTT. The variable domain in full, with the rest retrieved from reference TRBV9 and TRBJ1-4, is DSGVTQTPKHLITATGQRVTLRCSPRSGDLSVYWYQQSLDQGLQFLIQYYNGEERAKGNILERFSAQQFPDLHSELNLSSLELGDSALYFCASSFRQGSEKLFFGSGTQLSVL.

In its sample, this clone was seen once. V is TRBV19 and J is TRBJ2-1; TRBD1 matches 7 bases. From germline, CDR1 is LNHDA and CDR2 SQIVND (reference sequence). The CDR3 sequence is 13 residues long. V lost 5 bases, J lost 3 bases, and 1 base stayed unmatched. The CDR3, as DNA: TGTGCCAGTAGTGGGGACAGCTACAATGAGCAGTTCTTC. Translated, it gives CASSGDSYNEQFF.

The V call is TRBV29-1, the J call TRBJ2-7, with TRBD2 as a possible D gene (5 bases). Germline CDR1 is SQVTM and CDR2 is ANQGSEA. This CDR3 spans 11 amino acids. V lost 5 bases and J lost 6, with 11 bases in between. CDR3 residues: CSVLTSGEQYF. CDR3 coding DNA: TGCAGCGTTCTCACAAGCGGCGAGCAGTACTTC.

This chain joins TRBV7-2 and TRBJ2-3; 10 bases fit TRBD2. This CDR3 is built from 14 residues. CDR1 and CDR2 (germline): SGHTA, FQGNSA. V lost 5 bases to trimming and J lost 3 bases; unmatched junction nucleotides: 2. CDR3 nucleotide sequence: TGTGCCAGCAGCAGGACTAGCGGAACAGATACGCAGTATTTT. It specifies CASSRTSGTDTQYF.

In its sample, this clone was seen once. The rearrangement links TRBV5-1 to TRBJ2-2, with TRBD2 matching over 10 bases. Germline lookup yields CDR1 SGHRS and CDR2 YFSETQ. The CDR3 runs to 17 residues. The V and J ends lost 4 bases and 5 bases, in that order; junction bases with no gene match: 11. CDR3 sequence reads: CASSISGGPGDTGELFF. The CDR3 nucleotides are TGCGCCAGCAGCATTAGCGGGGGGCCCGGTGATACCGGGGAGCTGTTTTTT. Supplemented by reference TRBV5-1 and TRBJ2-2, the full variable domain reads KAGVTQTPRYLIKTRGQQVTLSCSPISGHRSVSWYQQTPGQGLQFLFEYFSETQRNKGNFPGRFSGRQFSNSRSEMNVSTLELGDSALYLCASSISGGPGDTGELFFGEGSRLTVL.

CDR3: CASSWTGLNQPQHF. In DNA form, the CDR3 reads TGCGCCAGCAGCTGGACAGGGCTCAATCAGCCCCAGCATTTT. This rearrangement joins TRBV4-1 to TRBJ1-5; 8 bases fit TRBD1. The V segment lost 5 bases and the J segment 3 bases; nucleotides outside the gene matches: 3. The CDR3 covers 14 residues. The germline V gene encodes CDR1 MGHRA and CDR2 YSYEKL.

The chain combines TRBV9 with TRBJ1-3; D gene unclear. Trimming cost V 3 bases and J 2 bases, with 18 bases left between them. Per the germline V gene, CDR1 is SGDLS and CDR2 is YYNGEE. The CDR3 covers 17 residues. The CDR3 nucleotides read TGTGCCAGCAGCGCTCGCGCGTTCGGAGATACTGGAAACACCATATATTTT. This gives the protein CASSARAFGDTGNTIYF.

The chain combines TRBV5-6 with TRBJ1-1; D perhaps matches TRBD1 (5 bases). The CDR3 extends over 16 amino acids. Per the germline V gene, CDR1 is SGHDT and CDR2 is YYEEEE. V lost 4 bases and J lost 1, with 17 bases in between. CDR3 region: CASSEDPGRWNTEAFF. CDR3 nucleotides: TGTGCCAGCAGCGAGGACCCAGGGCGGTGGAACACTGAAGCTTTCTTT.

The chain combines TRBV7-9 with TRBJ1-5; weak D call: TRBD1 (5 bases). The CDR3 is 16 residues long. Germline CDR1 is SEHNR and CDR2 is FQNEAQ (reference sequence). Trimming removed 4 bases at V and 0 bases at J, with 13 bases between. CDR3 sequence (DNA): TGTGCCAGCAGCTCCCAATCCCAGGGTAGCAATCAGCCCCAGCATTTT. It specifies CASSSQSQGSNQPQHF.

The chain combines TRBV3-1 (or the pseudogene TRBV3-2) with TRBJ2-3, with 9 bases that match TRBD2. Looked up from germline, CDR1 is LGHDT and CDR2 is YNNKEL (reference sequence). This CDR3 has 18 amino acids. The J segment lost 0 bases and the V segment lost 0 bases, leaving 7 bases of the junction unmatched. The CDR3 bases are TGTGCCAGCAGCCAAGATTTTGGCGGGGGGGCTAGCACAGATACGCAGTATTTT. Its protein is CASSQDFGGGASTDTQYF.